What follows are 9 T cell receptor beta chains derived from one specimen sequenced in a study of blood T cell repertoires in COVID-19. Clones were sequenced by immunoSEQ multiplex PCR, and TCRdb holds only the in-frame ones, with some missing. The sample contains roughly 350,000 clones, approximately 90% of which appear only once. Sequenced: peripheral blood. Receptors were obtained from a woman aged 45-65 years with active or convalescent COVID-19.

The chain carries TRBV5-4 and TRBJ2-6; TRBD2 matches 8 bases. Germline-derived CDR1 and CDR2 are SGHNT and YYREEE (reference sequence). The length of the CDR3 is 18 residues. V was clipped by 4 bases and J by 0 bases; unmatched bases: 9. For the CDR3, the DNA is TGTGCCAGCAGCGCTGTGTTGGGGACTAGCTCTGGGGCCAACGTCCTGACTTTC. It codes for CASSAVLGTSSGANVLTF.

This chain joins TRBV7-9 and TRBJ1-1; 7 bases fit TRBD1. The CDR3 is 12 amino acids. Germline V gene sequence: CDR1 SEHNR, CDR2 FQNEAQ (reference sequence). The V and J ends lost 2 bases and 11 bases, in that order; junction bases with no gene match: 5. CDR3 sequence (DNA): TGTGCCAGCAGCTTATCGGGACAGAATGCTTTCTTT. This translates into CASSLSGQNAFF.

The chain has TRBV27 and TRBJ2-7, with 8 bases aligning to TRBD1. Germline CDR1 MNHEY, CDR2 SMNVEV (reference sequence). There are 15 residues in the CDR3. The trim removed 5 bases at V and 7 bases at J, leaving 13 bases unmatched. In nucleotides, the CDR3 is TGTGCCAGCAGTACCCGACAGGGGTTTTCCAAAGAGCAGTACTTC. Protein: CASSTRQGFSKEQYF.

The chain has TRBV18 and TRBJ2-1; the match to TRBD1 covers 7 bases. V lost 2 bases, J lost 2 bases, and 3 bases stayed unmatched. CDR3 length: 15 amino acids. Germline CDR1 reads KGHSH; CDR2 reads LQKENI. DNA of the CDR3: TGTGCCAGCTCACCAGGACAGGCAACCTACAATGAGCAGTTCTTC. This codes for CASSPGQATYNEQFF.

This chain joins TRBV4-2 and TRBJ2-1; 7 positions agree with TRBD2. CDR3 size: 12 residues. The V gene's germline CDR1 is LGHNA and CDR2 YNFKEQ. Unmatched junction bases numbered 5, after V lost 4 bases and J lost 11 bases. CDR3: CASSRGGGKQFF. Here the CDR3 DNA reads TGTGCCAGCAGCCGTGGGGGGGGGAAGCAGTTCTTC.

This clone was recorded only once. V and J are TRBV24-1 and TRBJ1-3; 9 bases are a match to TRBD1. Per the germline V gene, CDR1 is KGHDR and CDR2 is SFDVKD. There are 13 residues in the CDR3. V shed 5 bases, J shed 7 bases, and the junction held 2 bases outside the gene matches. The CDR3 reads CATSGDRGNTIYF. The CDR3 DNA sequence: TGTGCCACCAGTGGAGACAGGGGGAACACCATATATTTT.

V usage is TRBV18 and J usage is TRBJ2-3; 12 bases are shared with TRBD2. Germline V gene sequence: CDR1 KGHSH, CDR2 LQKENI. This CDR3 is 19 amino acids long. The V gene end was trimmed by 0 bases and the J gene end by 0 bases; junction bases not matched to a gene: 7. Here the CDR3 DNA reads TGTGCCAGCTCACCACCAGGACTAGCGGGGTCCACTAGCACAGATACGCAGTATTTT. As protein: CASSPPGLAGSTSTDTQYF.

The chain couples TRBV5-6 to TRBJ1-1; D not resolved. The CDR3 length is 13 residues. Germline CDR1 is SGHDT and CDR2 is YYEEEE. Trimming removed 4 bases from V and 6 bases from J, with 13 bases in between. This chain's CDR3 is CASSHLAGSEAFF. CDR3 DNA sequence: TGTGCCAGCAGCCATTTAGCGGGGTCTGAAGCTTTCTTT.

V gene TRBV6-4 combines with J gene TRBJ2-1, with D possibly matching TRBD2 (6 bases). Germline CDR1 and CDR2: MRHNA and SNTAGT. The V end lost 5 bases, the J end lost 9 bases, and 14 bases lay between the germline ends. The CDR3 contains 13 residues. The CDR3 reads CASSTEGQGEQFF. DNA of the CDR3: TGTGCCAGCAGTACGGAGGGCCAGGGTGAGCAGTTCTTC.